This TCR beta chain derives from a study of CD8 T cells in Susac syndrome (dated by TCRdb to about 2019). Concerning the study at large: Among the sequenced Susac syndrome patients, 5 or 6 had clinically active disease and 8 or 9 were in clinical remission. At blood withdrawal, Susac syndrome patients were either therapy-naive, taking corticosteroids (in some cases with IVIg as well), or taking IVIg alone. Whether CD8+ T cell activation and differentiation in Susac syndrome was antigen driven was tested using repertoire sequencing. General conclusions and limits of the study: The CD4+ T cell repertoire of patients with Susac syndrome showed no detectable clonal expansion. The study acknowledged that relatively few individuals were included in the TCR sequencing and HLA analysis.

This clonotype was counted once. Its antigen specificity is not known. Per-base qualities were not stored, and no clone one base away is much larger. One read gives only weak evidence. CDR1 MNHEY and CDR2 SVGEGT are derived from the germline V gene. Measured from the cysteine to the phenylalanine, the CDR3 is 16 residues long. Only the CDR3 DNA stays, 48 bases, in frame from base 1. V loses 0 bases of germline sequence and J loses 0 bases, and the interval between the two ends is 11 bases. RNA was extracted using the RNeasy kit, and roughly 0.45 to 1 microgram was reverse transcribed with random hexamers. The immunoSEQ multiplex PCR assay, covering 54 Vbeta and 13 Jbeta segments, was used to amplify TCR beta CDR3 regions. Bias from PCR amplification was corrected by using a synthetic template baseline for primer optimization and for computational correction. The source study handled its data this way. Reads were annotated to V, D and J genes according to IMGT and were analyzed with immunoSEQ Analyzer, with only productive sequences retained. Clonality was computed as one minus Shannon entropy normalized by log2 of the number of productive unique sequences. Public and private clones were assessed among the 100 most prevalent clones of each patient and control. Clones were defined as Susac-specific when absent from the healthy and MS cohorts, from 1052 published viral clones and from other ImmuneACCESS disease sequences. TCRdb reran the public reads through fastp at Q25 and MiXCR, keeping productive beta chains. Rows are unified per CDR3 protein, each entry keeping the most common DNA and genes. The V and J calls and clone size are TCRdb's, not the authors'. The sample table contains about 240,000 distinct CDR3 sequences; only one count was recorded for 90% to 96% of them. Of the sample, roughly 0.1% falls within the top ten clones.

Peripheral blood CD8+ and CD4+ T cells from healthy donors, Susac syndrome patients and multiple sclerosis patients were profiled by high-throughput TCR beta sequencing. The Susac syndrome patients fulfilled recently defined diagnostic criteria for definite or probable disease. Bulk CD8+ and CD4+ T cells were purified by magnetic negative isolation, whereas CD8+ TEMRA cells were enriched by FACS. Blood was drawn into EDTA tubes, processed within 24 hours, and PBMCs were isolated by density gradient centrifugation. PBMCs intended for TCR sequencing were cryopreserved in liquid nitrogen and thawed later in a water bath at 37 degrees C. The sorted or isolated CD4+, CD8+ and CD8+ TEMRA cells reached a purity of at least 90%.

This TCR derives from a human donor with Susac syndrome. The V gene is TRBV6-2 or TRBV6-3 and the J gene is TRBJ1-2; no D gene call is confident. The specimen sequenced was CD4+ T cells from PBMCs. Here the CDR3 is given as CASSYSRATTNYGYTF. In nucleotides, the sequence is TGTGCCAGCAGTTACTCTCGAGCAACTACTAACTATGGCTACACCTTC.